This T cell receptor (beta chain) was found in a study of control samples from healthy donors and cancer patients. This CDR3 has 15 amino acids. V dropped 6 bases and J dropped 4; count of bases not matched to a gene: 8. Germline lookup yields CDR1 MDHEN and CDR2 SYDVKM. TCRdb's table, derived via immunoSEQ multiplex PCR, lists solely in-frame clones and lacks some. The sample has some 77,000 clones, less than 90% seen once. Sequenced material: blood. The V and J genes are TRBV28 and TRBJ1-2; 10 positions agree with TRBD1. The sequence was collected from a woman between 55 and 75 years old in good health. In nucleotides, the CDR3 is TGTGCCAGCAGGGCCGGACAGGGGGGGGCCTATGGCTACACCTTC. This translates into CASRAGQGGAYGYTF.